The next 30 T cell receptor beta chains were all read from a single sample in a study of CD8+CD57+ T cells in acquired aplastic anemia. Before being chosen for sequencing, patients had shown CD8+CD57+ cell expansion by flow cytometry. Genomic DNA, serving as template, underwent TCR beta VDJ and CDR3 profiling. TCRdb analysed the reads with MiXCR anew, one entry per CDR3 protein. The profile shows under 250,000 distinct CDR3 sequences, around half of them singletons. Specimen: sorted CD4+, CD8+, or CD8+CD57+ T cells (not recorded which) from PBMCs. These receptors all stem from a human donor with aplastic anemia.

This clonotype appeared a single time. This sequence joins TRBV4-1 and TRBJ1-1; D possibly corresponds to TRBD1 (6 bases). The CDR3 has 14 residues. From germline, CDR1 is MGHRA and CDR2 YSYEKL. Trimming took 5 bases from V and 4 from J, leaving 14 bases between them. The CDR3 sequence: CASSAHRAGTEAFF. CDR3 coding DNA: TGCGCCAGCAGCGCCCACAGGGCTGGCACTGAAGCTTTCTTT.

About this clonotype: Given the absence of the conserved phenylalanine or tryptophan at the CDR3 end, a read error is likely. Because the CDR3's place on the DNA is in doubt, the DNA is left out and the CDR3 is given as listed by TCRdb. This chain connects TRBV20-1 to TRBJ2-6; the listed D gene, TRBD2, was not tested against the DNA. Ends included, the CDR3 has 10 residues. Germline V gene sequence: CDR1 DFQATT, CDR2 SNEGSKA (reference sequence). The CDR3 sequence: CSARSSGADT.

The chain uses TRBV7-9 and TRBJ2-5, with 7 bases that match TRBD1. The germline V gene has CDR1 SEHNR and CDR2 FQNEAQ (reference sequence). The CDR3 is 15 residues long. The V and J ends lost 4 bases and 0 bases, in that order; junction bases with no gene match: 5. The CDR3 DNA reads TGTGCCAGCAGCTCATCCGGGACAGACCAAGAGACCCAGTACTTC. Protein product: CASSSSGTDQETQYF.

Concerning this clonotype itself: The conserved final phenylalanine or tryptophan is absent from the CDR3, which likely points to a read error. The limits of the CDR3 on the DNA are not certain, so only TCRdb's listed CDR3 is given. The CDR3 protein is CASSQDRS. The chain joins TRBV4-3 to TRBJ2-5. Germline-derived CDR1 and CDR2 are LGHNA and YSLEER. The CDR3 is 8 residues long, ends included.

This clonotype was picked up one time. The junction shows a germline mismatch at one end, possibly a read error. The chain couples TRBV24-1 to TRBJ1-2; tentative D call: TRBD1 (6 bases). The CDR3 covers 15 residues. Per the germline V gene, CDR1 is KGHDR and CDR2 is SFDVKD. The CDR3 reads CASSFWGAWAWGYTF. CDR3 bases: TGTGCCAGCAGTTTCTGGGGGGCGTGGGCCTGGGGCTACACCTTC.

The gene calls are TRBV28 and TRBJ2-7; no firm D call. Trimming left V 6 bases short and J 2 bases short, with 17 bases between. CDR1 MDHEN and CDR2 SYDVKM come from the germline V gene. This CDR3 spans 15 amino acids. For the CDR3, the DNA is TGTGCCAGCAGCCTACCTTCGATTGGAGCCTACGAGCAGTACTTC. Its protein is CASSLPSIGAYEQYF.

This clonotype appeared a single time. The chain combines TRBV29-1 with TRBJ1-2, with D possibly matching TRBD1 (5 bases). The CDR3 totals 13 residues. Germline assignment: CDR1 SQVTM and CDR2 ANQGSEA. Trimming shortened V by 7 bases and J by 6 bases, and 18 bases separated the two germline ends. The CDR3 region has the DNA TGCAGCGCTAAACGGTCAGGGCTCCATGGCTACACCTTC. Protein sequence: CSAKRSGLHGYTF.

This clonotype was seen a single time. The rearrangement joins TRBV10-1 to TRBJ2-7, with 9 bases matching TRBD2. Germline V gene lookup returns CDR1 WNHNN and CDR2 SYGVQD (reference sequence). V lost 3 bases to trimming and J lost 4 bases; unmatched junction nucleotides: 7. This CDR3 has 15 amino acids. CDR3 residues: CASSDGGRERYEQYF. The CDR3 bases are TGCGCCAGCAGTGATGGCGGGAGGGAGAGGTACGAGCAGTACTTC.

CDR3 nucleotides: TGTGCCAGCAGCGCCCACCCCGGGACAATAAACACCATATATTTT. This encodes CASSAHPGTINTIYF. The chain carries TRBV7-8 and TRBJ1-3; a weak D match, TRBD1 (6 bases). V dropped 5 bases and J dropped 6 bases, with 17 bases sitting between them. Per the germline V gene, CDR1 is SGHVS and CDR2 is FQNEAQ. This CDR3 has 15 amino acids.

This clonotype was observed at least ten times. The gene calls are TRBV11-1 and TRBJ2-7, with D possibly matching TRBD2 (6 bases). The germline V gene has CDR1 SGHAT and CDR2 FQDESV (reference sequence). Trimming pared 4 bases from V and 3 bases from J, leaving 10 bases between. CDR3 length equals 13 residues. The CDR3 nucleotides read TGTGCCAGCAGCTCGGGACTCGGCTACGAGCAGTACTTC. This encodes CASSSGLGYEQYF. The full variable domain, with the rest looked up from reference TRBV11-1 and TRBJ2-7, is EAEVAQSPRYKITEKSQAVAFWCDPISGHATLYWYRQILGQGPELLVQFQDESVVDDSQLPKDRFSAERLKGVDSTLKIQPAELGDSAMYLCASSSGLGYEQYFGPGTRLTVT.

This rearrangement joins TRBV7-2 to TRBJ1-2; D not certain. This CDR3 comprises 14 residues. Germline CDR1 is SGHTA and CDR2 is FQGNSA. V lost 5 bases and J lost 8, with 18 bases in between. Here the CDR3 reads CASSEPTLPRGYTF. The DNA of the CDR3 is TGTGCCAGCAGCGAACCAACACTTCCACGAGGCTACACCTTC.

Here the CDR3 reads CSAQGASDYGYTF. As DNA, the CDR3 is TGCAGTGCTCAGGGGGCGTCGGACTATGGCTACACCTTC. V gene TRBV20-1 combines with J gene TRBJ1-2, with 8 nucleotides matching TRBD1. The ends lost 5 bases at V and 3 bases at J; junction bases unmatched: 5. Per the germline V gene, CDR1 is DFQATT and CDR2 is SNEGSKA (reference sequence). The CDR3 length is 13 residues.

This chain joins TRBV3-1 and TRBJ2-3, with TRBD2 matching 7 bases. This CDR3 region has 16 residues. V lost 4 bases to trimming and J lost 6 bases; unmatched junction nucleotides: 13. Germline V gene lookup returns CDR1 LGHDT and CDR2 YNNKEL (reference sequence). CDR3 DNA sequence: TGTGCCAGCAGCCCATTGTGGGGGAGGGACTGGGATACGCAGTATTTT. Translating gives CASSPLWGRDWDTQYF.

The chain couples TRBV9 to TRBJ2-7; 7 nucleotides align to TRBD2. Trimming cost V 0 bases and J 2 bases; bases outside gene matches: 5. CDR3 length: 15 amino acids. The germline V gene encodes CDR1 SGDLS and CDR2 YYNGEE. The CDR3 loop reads CASSVDGGRAYEQYF. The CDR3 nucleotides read TGTGCCAGCAGCGTAGATGGAGGGAGGGCCTACGAGCAGTACTTC.

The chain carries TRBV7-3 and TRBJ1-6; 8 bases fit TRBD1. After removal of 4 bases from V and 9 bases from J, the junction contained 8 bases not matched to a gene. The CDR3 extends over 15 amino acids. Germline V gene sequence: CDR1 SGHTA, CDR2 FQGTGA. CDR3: CASSSGGRGLSPLHF. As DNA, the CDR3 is TGTGCCAGCAGCTCCGGAGGCAGGGGGCTTTCACCCCTCCACTTT.

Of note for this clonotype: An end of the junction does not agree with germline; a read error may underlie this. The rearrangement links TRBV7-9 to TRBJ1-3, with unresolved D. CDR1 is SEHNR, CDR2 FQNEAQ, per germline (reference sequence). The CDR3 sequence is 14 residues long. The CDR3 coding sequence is TGTGCCAGCAGCTCGGCGTTGGAGGGAAACACCATATGTTTT. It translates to CASSSALEGNTICF.

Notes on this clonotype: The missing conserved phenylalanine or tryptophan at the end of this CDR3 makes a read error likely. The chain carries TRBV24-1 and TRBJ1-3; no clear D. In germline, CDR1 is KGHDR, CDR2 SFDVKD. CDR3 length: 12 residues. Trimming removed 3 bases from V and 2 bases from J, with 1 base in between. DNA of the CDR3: TGTGCCACCAGTGATACTGGAAACACCATATATTCT. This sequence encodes CATSDTGNTIYS.

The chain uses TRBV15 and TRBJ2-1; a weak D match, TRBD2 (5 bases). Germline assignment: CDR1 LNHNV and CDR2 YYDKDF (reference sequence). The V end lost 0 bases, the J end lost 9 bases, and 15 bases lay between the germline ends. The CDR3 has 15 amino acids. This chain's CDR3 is CATSRDGLESGEQFF. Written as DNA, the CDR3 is TGTGCCACCAGCAGAGATGGACTGGAAAGCGGTGAGCAGTTCTTC.

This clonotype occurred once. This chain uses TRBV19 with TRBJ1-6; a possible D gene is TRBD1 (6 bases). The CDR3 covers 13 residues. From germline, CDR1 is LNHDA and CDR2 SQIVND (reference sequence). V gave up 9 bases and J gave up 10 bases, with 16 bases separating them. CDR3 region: CASAKGEESPLHF. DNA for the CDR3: TGTGCCAGCGCCAAGGGGGAGGAATCACCCCTCCACTTT. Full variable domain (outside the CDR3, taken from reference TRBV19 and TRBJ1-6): DGGITQSPKYLFRKEGQNVTLSCEQNLNHDAMYWYRQDPGQGLRLIYYSQIVNDFQKGDIAEGYSVSREKKESFPLTVTSAQKNPTAFYLCASAKGEESPLHFGNGTRLTVT.

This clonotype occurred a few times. CDR3 coding DNA: TGTGCCAGCAGCCCCGGGACGGACGAAAAACTGTTTTTT. Its translation: CASSPGTDEKLFF. The rearrangement joins TRBV7-2 to TRBJ1-4; perhaps TRBD1 as D (5 bases). CDR1 SGHTA and CDR2 FQGNSA come from the germline V gene. The V end was cut by 5 bases, the J end by 8 bases, with 12 bases between. The CDR3 loop spans 13 amino acids.

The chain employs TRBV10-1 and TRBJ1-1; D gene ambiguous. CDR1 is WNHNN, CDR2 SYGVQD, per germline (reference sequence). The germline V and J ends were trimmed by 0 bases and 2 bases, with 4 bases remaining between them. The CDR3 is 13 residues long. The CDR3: CASSESHNTEAFF. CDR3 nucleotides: TGCGCCAGCAGTGAGTCTCATAACACTGAAGCTTTCTTT.

CDR3 sequence (DNA): TGTGCCAGCAGCGTAAGGGCCGATCTAAACACTGAAGCTTTCTTT. It codes for CASSVRADLNTEAFF. The chain couples TRBV9 to TRBJ1-1; D ambiguous. The CDR3 has 15 residues. The ends were cut back, 1 base at V and 2 bases at J, with 12 bases in the middle. CDR1 SGDLS and CDR2 YYNGEE come from the germline V gene. The whole variable domain, remainder taken from reference TRBV9 and TRBJ1-1, is DSGVTQTPKHLITATGQRVTLRCSPRSGDLSVYWYQQSLDQGLQFLIQYYNGEERAKGNILERFSAQQFPDLHSELNLSSLELGDSALYFCASSVRADLNTEAFFGQGTRLTVV.

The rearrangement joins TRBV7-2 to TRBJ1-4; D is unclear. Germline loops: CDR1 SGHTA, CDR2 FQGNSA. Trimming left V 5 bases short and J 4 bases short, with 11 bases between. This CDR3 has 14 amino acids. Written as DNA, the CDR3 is TGTGCCAGCAGCGTAGGTCCCCGTAATGAAAAACTGTTTTTT. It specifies CASSVGPRNEKLFF.

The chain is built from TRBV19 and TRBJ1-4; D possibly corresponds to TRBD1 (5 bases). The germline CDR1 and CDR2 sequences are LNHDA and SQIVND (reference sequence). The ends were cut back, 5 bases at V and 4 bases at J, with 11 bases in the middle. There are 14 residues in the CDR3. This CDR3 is CASSEGRINEKLFF. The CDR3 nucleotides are TGTGCCAGTAGTGAGGGACGGATTAATGAAAAACTGTTTTTT.

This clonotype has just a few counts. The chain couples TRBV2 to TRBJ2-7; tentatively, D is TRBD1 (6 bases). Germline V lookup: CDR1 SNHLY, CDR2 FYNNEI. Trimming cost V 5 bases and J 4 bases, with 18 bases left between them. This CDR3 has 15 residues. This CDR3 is CASSLGVGTFYEQYF. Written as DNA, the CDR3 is TGTGCCAGCAGTTTAGGCGTCGGGACATTTTACGAGCAGTACTTC.

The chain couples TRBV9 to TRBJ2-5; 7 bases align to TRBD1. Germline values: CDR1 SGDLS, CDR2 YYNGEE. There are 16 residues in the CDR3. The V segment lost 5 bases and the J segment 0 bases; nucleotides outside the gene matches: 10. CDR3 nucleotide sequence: TGTGCCAGCAGTCCCCGGGACAGAACGTACCAAGAGACCCAGTACTTC. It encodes CASSPRDRTYQETQYF.

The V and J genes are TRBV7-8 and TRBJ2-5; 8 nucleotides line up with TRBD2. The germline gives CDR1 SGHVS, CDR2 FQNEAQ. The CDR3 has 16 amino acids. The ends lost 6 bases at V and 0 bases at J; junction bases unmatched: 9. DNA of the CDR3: TGTGCCAGCAGTTCCAGAGGTAGCGGGGACCAAGAGACCCAGTACTTC. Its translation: CASSSRGSGDQETQYF. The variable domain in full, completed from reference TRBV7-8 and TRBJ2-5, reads GAGVSQSPRYKVAKRGQDVALRCDPISGHVSLFWYQQALGQGPEFLTYFQNEAQLDKSGLPSDRFFAERPEGSVSTLKIQRTQQEDSAVYLCASSSRGSGDQETQYFGPGTRLLVL.

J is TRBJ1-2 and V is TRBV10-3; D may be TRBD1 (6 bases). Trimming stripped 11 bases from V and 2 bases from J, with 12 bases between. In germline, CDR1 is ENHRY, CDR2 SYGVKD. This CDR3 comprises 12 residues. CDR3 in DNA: TGTGCCGTTAAACAGGGAAACTATGGCTACACCTTC. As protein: CAVKQGNYGYTF.

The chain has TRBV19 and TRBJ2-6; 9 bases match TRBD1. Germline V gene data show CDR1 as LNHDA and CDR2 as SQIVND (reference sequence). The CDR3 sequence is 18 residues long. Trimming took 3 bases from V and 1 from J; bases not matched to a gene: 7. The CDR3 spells CASSILGTGTSGANVLTF. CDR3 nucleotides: TGTGCCAGTAGTATCTTGGGGACAGGGACGTCTGGGGCCAACGTCCTGACTTTC.

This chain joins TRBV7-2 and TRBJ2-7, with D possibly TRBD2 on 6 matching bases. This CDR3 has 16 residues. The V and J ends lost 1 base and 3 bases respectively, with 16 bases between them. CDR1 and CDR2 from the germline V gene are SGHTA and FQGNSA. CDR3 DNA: TGTGCCAGCAGCTTAGAGGGGTCTTGGCGGGGCTACGAGCAGTACGTC. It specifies CASSLEGSWRGYEQYV.